Presented here are 9 T cell receptor beta chains from one specimen sequenced in a study of shared T cell receptors in the human thymus. The assay was immunoSEQ multiplex PCR, and TCRdb's table has in-frame clones only and misses some. This table holds about 660,000 clones, roughly 86% found once. These data were also filed under a second study, of human thymus T cells.

The sample comprised thymocytes. These receptors all stem from a boy under two years old with a congenital heart defect.

V is TRBV14 and J is TRBJ2-7, with D perhaps matching TRBD2 (5 bases). The CDR3 is 20 residues long. CDR1 and CDR2 from the germline V gene are SGHDN and FVKESK. The V end lost 0 bases, the J end lost 3 bases, and 27 bases lay between the germline ends. CDR3 DNA: TGTGCCAGCAGCCAAGATTTAACACCCACGACACTTGACGACTACTACGAGCAGTACTTC. Its protein is CASSQDLTPTTLDDYYEQYF.

The V and J genes are TRBV28 and TRBJ2-1; 7 nucleotides line up with TRBD2. The V gene's germline CDR1 is MDHEN and CDR2 SYDVKM. The CDR3 is 14 amino acids. J lost 6 bases, V lost 8 bases, and 10 bases had no gene match. DNA of the CDR3: TGTGCCAGCTGGACATCCGGGACTACCAATGAGCAGTTCTTC. It is translated as CASWTSGTTNEQFF.

V and J are TRBV7-9 and TRBJ2-7; D may be TRBD1 (6 bases). Germline V gene sequence: CDR1 SEHNR, CDR2 FQNEAQ (reference sequence). The CDR3 spans 13 residues. V was pared by 2 bases and J by 3 bases, with 8 bases between. DNA of the CDR3: TGTGCCAGCAGCTTAAACAGGGACTACGAGCAGTACTTC. Translating gives CASSLNRDYEQYF. Looking up the rest from reference TRBV7-9 and TRBJ2-7 gives the full variable domain: DTGVSQNPRHKITKRGQNVTFRCDPISEHNRLYWYRQTLGQGPEFLTYFQNEAQLEKSRLLSDRFSAERPKGSFSTLEIQRTEQGDSAMYLCASSLNRDYEQYFGPGTRLTVT.

This clone has only one observation. The CDR3 loop reads CASSQLYTGLNTEAFF. CDR3 in DNA: TGTGCCAGCAGCCAACTATATACAGGACTGAACACTGAAGCTTTCTTT. The chain employs TRBV4-2 and TRBJ1-1, with a tentative D call TRBD1 (5 bases). Germline CDR1 reads LGHNA; CDR2 reads YNFKEQ. V was trimmed by 2 bases and J by 0 bases, leaving 13 bases between them. This CDR3 spans 16 amino acids.

The chain has TRBV6-5 and TRBJ1-5; perhaps TRBD1 as D (5 bases). V was pared by 6 bases and J by 5 bases, with 17 bases between. CDR1 is MNHEY and CDR2 is SVGAGI in the germline V gene. CDR3 length: 15 residues. The CDR3 DNA follows: TGTGCCAGCAGCCAGCAGGGTTTATTTGATCAGCCCCAGCATTTT. Its protein product is CASSQQGLFDQPQHF.

J is TRBJ2-7 and V is TRBV4-1, with D uncertain. V was pared by 2 bases and J by 2 bases, with 4 bases between. Germline-derived CDR1 and CDR2 are MGHRA and YSYEKL. This CDR3 has 12 amino acids. CDR3 sequence reads: CASSQPPYEQYF. CDR3 nucleotide sequence: TGCGCCAGCAGCCAACCTCCCTACGAGCAGTACTTC.

Turning to this clone: A read error may produce the germline difference seen at one junction end. This chain uses TRBV7-2 with TRBJ1-2; D may be TRBD1 (6 bases). Germline V CDR1 and CDR2: SGHTA, FQGNSA. The CDR3 covers 14 residues. CDR3 in DNA: TGTGCCAGCAGCTTGGTTTGCAGGGGATGGGTACGCGCCTTC. The encoded protein is CASSLVCRGWVRAF.

This sequence joins TRBV15 and TRBJ1-1; TRBD1 agrees at 10 bases. The CDR3 is 17 residues long. Germline V gene lookup returns CDR1 LNHNV and CDR2 YYDKDF (reference sequence). The trim removed 2 bases at V and 7 bases at J, leaving 13 bases unmatched. This CDR3 reads CATSRRQGAAREGEAFF. The CDR3 DNA sequence: TGTGCCACCAGCAGAAGACAGGGGGCGGCGCGGGAGGGTGAAGCTTTCTTT.

About this clone itself: Other nucleotide sequences from this sample produce the same CDR3. This chain uses TRBV5-1 with TRBJ1-1; TRBD1 agrees at 8 bases. V was clipped by 3 bases and J by 1 base; unmatched bases: 8. There are 16 residues in the CDR3. CDR1 SGHRS and CDR2 YFSETQ come from the germline V gene. DNA for the CDR3: TGCGCCAGCAGCTCAGGACAGGGACGGGGGAACACTGAAGCTTTCTTT. It translates to CASSSGQGRGNTEAFF.